Below are 4 T cell receptor beta chains sequenced from a single sample in a study of Ad26.COV2.S vaccination and SARS-CoV-2 variants. The treatment denotes: roughly 20 received Ad26.COV2.S at low or high dose, single or two shots; several received placebo; per-sample allocation not given. Sample collection was performed on day 63 after the first vaccine or placebo injection. Here immunoSEQ multiplex PCR was the method, and the copy in TCRdb shows in-frame clones only, minus some. The repertoire holds 350,000 to 450,000 clones, with about 83% as singletons. Specimen: peripheral blood, collected in a trial of Ad26.COV2.S vaccine versus placebo. The receptors here all came from a person between 18 and 60 years old who received the Ad26.COV2.S COVID-19 vaccine or a placebo.

This clone was seen more than once but under ten times. The chain employs TRBV6-2 or TRBV6-3 and TRBJ1-6, with 8 bases that match TRBD1. The germline V gene has CDR1 MNHEY and CDR2 SVGEGT. The CDR3 loop spans 15 amino acids. With V trimmed by 6 bases and J by 7 bases, 8 bases remained unmatched. In DNA, the CDR3 is TGTGCCAGCAGCCAGCTGAGACAGGGGAATTCACCCCTCCACTTT. Residues: CASSQLRQGNSPLHF.

The chain uses TRBV4-1 and TRBJ2-1; TRBD2 matches 13 bases. V shed 4 bases and J 9 bases; nucleotides not matched to a gene: 9. The CDR3 is made up of 16 amino acids. CDR1 is MGHRA and CDR2 is YSYEKL in the germline V gene. The CDR3 region is CASSLGGLAGKGEQFF. The CDR3 coding sequence is TGCGCCAGCAGCCTAGGGGGACTAGCGGGAAAGGGTGAGCAGTTCTTC.

The chain couples TRBV10-1 to TRBJ2-2, with 7 bases matching TRBD2. The CDR3 is 13 amino acids. J lost 7 bases, V lost 1 base, and 0 bases had no gene match. Looked up from germline, CDR1 is WNHNN and CDR2 is SYGVQD (reference sequence). The CDR3: CASSELAGGELFF. CDR3 in DNA: TGCGCCAGCAGTGAGTTAGCGGGCGGGGAGCTGTTTTTT.

V gene TRBV6-6 combines with J gene TRBJ2-7; 8 bases agree with TRBD1. The CDR3 consists of 15 residues. The V segment lost 6 bases and the J segment 0 bases; nucleotides outside the gene matches: 7. CDR1 and CDR2 (germline): MNHNY, SVGAGI (reference sequence). CDR3 nucleotide sequence: TGTGCCAGCAGCCGACCCGGGACAGGCTCCTACGAGCAGTACTTC. It codes for CASSRPGTGSYEQYF.